This TCR beta chain is from a study of T-cell memory formation after mild COVID-19. Study-level information: Largely, TCR clusters stayed within a single donor. Overall study findings and caveats: Among contracting clones, CD4+ were mainly CM/EM and CD8+ enriched in EMRA. A subset of responding clones appeared in pre-infection memory, suggesting cross-reactive memory joined.

The table lists this clonotype with a few counts. The antigen is not known. One end of the junction is discordant with germline, which a read error may explain. Each CDR3 protein is one row after TCRdb ran MiXCR on the 5' RACE reads. This table holds 110,000 to 150,000 distinct CDR3 sequences, around 14% found once. The CDR3 runs 11 residues. CDR1 and CDR2 (germline): MGHDK, SYGVNS. The source of this sequence is an adult woman who had mild COVID-19 (a few samples of this study predate the infection). Cell type and time point are not known. Input material: PBMCs or a T cell subset sorted from them (not recorded which). This sequence joins TRBV25-1 and TRBJ2-7; D might be TRBD1 (5 bases). The CDR3 region is CASSIQGQSHF. In nucleotides, the CDR3 is TGTGCCAGCAGTATCCAGGGCCAAAGTCACTTC.